Described below is a single TCR beta chain sequence and its context. What it binds is unknown. Only patients with CD8+CD57+ cell expansion on flow cytometry were chosen for sequencing. The patients, all of them, had severe acquired aplastic anemia. Untreated patients provided the blood samples, with no therapy given before sampling. This sample was included in a study of CD8+CD57+ T cells in acquired aplastic anemia. Whole-study context: Sorted CD4+ and CD8+ cells yielded about 3 ug of DNA on average.

Study-wide findings and caveats: Some 30 was the count of CD8+ CDR3 sequences that patients shared with controls.

Genomic DNA, serving as template, underwent TCR beta VDJ and CDR3 profiling. TCRdb used MiXCR to reprocess the reads, holding one entry per CDR3 protein. This sample has fewer than 200,000 distinct CDR3 sequences, with 48% found just once. CDR3 length: 13 residues. Germline V gene sequence: CDR1 ENHRY, CDR2 SYGVKD. V lost 4 bases and J lost 8; bases outside the gene matches: 6. Sequences were obtained from sorted CD4+, CD8+, or CD8+CD57+ T cells (not recorded which) from PBMCs. This sequence was found in a human donor with aplastic anemia. The V gene is TRBV10-3, the J gene TRBJ1-2; 8 bases are shared with TRBD1. The CDR3: CAISGQGLEGYTF. In DNA form, the CDR3 reads TGTGCCATCAGTGGACAGGGGTTAGAGGGCTACACCTTC.